This passage covers 25 T cell receptor beta chains from one sample sequenced in a study of neurological immune-mediated disorders (dated by TCRdb to about 2019). The library was made by 5' RACE. TCRdb lists the instrument as Illumina HiSeq 2500. Using fastp at Q25 and MiXCR, TCRdb reprocessed the public reads and kept productive beta chains. Identical CDR3 proteins give one entry, which carries the most common genes and DNA. The sample records tens of thousands of distinct CDR3 sequences, roughly 13% of which are singletons. Of the sample, about 4.6% falls within the top ten clones. Per the publication, the time point label means: longitudinal time-point 1 (baseline). The material sequenced was PBMCs. The receptors were gathered from a female donor with HTLV-1-associated myelopathy (HAM/TSP).

Concerning this clonotype itself: At one end, the junction sequence differs from germline, possibly due to a read error. The V call is TRBV10-3, the J call TRBJ2-7; TRBD1 might be the D (6 bases). CDR3 size: 14 residues. Germline V gene data show CDR1 as ENHRY and CDR2 as SYGVKD. CDR3 in amino acids: CTISDPGTGFKQYF. The CDR3 DNA follows: TGTACCATCAGTGATCCCGGTACAGGGTTCAAGCAGTACTTC.

This chain uses TRBV7-9 with TRBJ2-3; TRBD2 matches 15 bases. This CDR3 is built from 18 residues. Germline CDR1 and CDR2: SEHNR and FQNEAQ (reference sequence). J lost 5 bases, V lost 3 bases, and 9 bases had no gene match. For the CDR3, the DNA is TGTGCCAGCAGCTTCCCCGGGACTAGCGGGGGGCCGGTAGATACGCAGTATTTT. Protein: CASSFPGTSGGPVDTQYF. Full variable domain (missing parts from reference TRBV7-9 and TRBJ2-3): DTGVSQNPRHKITKRGQNVTFRCDPISEHNRLYWYRQTLGQGPEFLTYFQNEAQLEKSRLLSDRFSAERPKGSFSTLEIQRTEQGDSAMYLCASSFPGTSGGPVDTQYFGPGTRLTVL.

This clonotype was observed at least ten times. V gene TRBV5-1 combines with J gene TRBJ2-7; a weak D match, TRBD1 (5 bases). In germline, CDR1 is SGHRS, CDR2 YFSETQ. V lost 4 bases to trimming and J lost 2 bases, with 16 bases between them. The CDR3 runs 15 residues. The CDR3 DNA reads as TGCGCCAGCAGCCTGCTAGACAGTGCCACCTACGAGCAGTACTTC. Translation: CASSLLDSATYEQYF.

For this clonotype: A much larger clone is a single base away; this may be a read error. This chain connects TRBV20-1 to TRBJ2-7; D remains ambiguous. V was clipped by 4 bases and J by 3 bases, with 25 bases between them. The CDR3 is made up of 17 amino acids. Germline CDR1 reads DFQATT; CDR2 reads SNEGSKA (reference sequence). CDR3 bases: TGCAGTGCTAAAGGAACCGCAGGTGACATGGTACACTACGAGCAGTACTTC. Protein: CSAKGTAGDMVHYEQYF.

This clonotype was found many times. The chain has TRBV7-9 and TRBJ2-7; no clear D gene. Trimming took 5 bases from V and 4 from J, leaving 12 bases between them. CDR1 SEHNR and CDR2 FQNEAQ come from the germline V gene (reference sequence). The CDR3 covers 13 residues. In DNA, the CDR3 is TGTGCCAGCAGCCCGGATGGGTCATACGAGCAGTACTTC. The encoded protein is CASSPDGSYEQYF.

This clonotype was seen at least ten times. The V call is TRBV5-1, the J call TRBJ2-7; the D gene is possibly TRBD2 (6 bases). The CDR3 runs 16 residues. The germline CDR1 and CDR2 sequences are SGHRS and YFSETQ. V gave up 4 bases and J gave up 5 bases, with 22 bases separating them. The CDR3 nucleotides are TGCGCCAGCAGCGTCCTTGGTGGAGGGAGTGCCAACGAGCAGTACTTC. Its protein is CASSVLGGGSANEQYF. Complete variable domain (other parts from reference TRBV5-1 and TRBJ2-7): KAGVTQTPRYLIKTRGQQVTLSCSPISGHRSVSWYQQTPGQGLQFLFEYFSETQRNKGNFPGRFSGRQFSNSRSEMNVSTLELGDSALYLCASSVLGGGSANEQYFGPGTRLTVT.

This clonotype was picked up many times. The chain couples TRBV28 to TRBJ2-3; 9 bases are shared with TRBD1. CDR1 and CDR2 from the germline V gene are MDHEN and SYDVKM. The ends lost 5 bases at V and 5 bases at J; junction bases unmatched: 11. This CDR3 region has 16 residues. DNA for the CDR3: TGTGCCAGCAGTACCTCTGGGACAGGGTCTGGAGATACGCAGTATTTT. It specifies CASSTSGTGSGDTQYF.

In this sample, this clonotype turned up many times. The gene calls are TRBV28 and TRBJ2-3; 7 nucleotides line up with TRBD1. The CDR3 runs 13 residues. The V segment lost 6 bases and the J segment 2 bases; nucleotides outside the gene matches: 2. The germline V gene has CDR1 MDHEN and CDR2 SYDVKM. The CDR3 region is CASSGTDTDTQYF. CDR3 sequence (DNA): TGTGCCAGCAGCGGGACAGACACAGATACGCAGTATTTT.

This clonotype was seen ten or more times. The CDR3 spells CSANRERDQPQHF. CDR3 bases: TGCAGTGCTAACAGGGAGAGGGATCAGCCCCAGCATTTT. This chain uses TRBV20-1 with TRBJ1-5, with D maybe TRBD1 (6 bases). The CDR3 runs 13 residues. Germline V lookup: CDR1 DFQATT, CDR2 SNEGSKA (reference sequence). V was pared by 4 bases and J by 5 bases, with 12 bases between.

This clonotype appeared many times. V and J are TRBV20-1 and TRBJ2-1; 7 nucleotides align to TRBD1. This CDR3 comprises 17 residues. CDR1 and CDR2 (germline): DFQATT, SNEGSKA (reference sequence). V lost 1 base, J lost 4 bases, and 13 bases stayed unmatched. CDR3 nucleotide sequence: TGCAGTGCTAGAGGGGGTCCGTCAGGGGGAACTTACAATGAGCAGTTCTTC. Its protein product is CSARGGPSGGTYNEQFF.

In regard to this clonotype: A junction boundary mismatches the germline segment, possibly from a read error. The CDR3 is CASSVGLDLENQYF. CDR3 DNA: TGTGCAAGCAGCGTAGGACTCGATCTAGAGAACCAGTACTTC. The chain joins TRBV9 to TRBJ2-5; D might be TRBD2 (5 bases). Germline loops: CDR1 SGDLS, CDR2 YYNGEE. The CDR3 totals 14 residues. Full variable domain (missing parts from reference TRBV9 and TRBJ2-5): DSGVTQTPKHLITATGQRVTLRCSPRSGDLSVYWYQQSLDQGLQFLIQYYNGEERAKGNILERFSAQQFPDLHSELNLSSLELGDSALYFCASSVGLDLENQYFGPGTRLLVL.

This clonotype was counted ten times or more. The chain uses TRBV20-1 and TRBJ2-1; no clear D gene. The CDR3 spans 14 residues. The germline V gene encodes CDR1 DFQATT and CDR2 SNEGSKA (reference sequence). V dropped 0 bases and J dropped 5 bases, with 11 bases sitting between them. The DNA of the CDR3 is TGCAGTGCTAGAGATCCGGCGCGGAACAATGAGCAGTTCTTC. It yields the protein CSARDPARNNEQFF.

In this sample, this clonotype turned up many times. The chain joins TRBV20-1 to TRBJ2-3, with D maybe TRBD2 (5 bases). CDR3 size: 13 residues. Germline V lookup: CDR1 DFQATT, CDR2 SNEGSKA (reference sequence). Deletions cut 5 bases from V and 6 bases from J, with 15 bases between. CDR3 coding DNA: TGCAGTGCTTCCTCCCCGAGGGCCGATACGCAGTATTTT. This translates into CSASSPRADTQYF.

This clonotype was observed a handful of times. The rearrangement links TRBV28 to TRBJ2-7; TRBD1 agrees at 9 bases. J was trimmed by 1 base and V by 6 bases; bases with no gene match: 7. The CDR3 sequence is 15 residues long. Germline lookup yields CDR1 MDHEN and CDR2 SYDVKM. As DNA, the CDR3 is TGTGCCAGCAGCCTCTCCGGGACAGGGTCCTACGAGCAGTACTTC. Its translation: CASSLSGTGSYEQYF. Full variable domain (remainder filled in from reference TRBV28 and TRBJ2-7): DVKVTQSSRYLVKRTGEKVFLECVQDMDHENMFWYRQDPGLGLRLIYFSYDVKMKEKGDIPEGYSVSREKKERFSLILESASTNQTSMYLCASSLSGTGSYEQYFGPGTRLTVT.

Ten or more counts support this clonotype. This chain connects TRBV11-2 to TRBJ2-2; TRBD2 matches 9 bases. Germline CDR1 reads SGHAT; CDR2 reads FQNNGV. The CDR3 extends over 17 amino acids. V was clipped by 8 bases and J by 1 base; unmatched bases: 11. This CDR3 is CASPLGLAGKNTGELFF. Here the CDR3 DNA reads TGTGCCAGCCCCCTCGGGCTAGCGGGGAAGAACACCGGGGAGCTGTTTTTT.

V usage is TRBV6-5 and J usage is TRBJ1-1, with D uncertain. CDR3 size: 14 residues. Looked up from germline, CDR1 is MNHEY and CDR2 is SVGAGI. V lost 2 bases to trimming and J lost 4 bases, with 11 bases between them. The chain's CDR3 is CASSYSSKATEAFF. The CDR3 region has the DNA TGTGCCAGCAGTTACAGTTCGAAGGCCACTGAAGCTTTCTTT.

The V and J genes are TRBV5-6 and TRBJ2-2; D gene ambiguous. The CDR3 runs to 14 residues. Germline V lookup: CDR1 SGHDT, CDR2 YYEEEE. The V gene lost 2 bases and the J gene lost 3 bases, with 8 bases spanning the gap. The CDR3 here is CASSFVLDTGELFF. CDR3 DNA sequence: TGTGCCAGCAGCTTCGTGCTTGACACCGGGGAGCTGTTTTTT.

This clonotype was observed at least ten times. V and J are TRBV5-1 and TRBJ1-1; possible D gene TRBD1, 6 bases. In germline, CDR1 is SGHRS, CDR2 YFSETQ. V shed 4 bases and J shed 2 bases, with 15 bases lying between them. The CDR3 loop spans 15 amino acids. CDR3 protein: CASSISGTPNTEAFF. CDR3 sequence (DNA): TGCGCCAGCAGCATCTCCGGGACACCTAACACTGAAGCTTTCTTT.

The V gene is TRBV7-3, the J gene TRBJ2-5, with no clear D. V was clipped by 3 bases and J by 4 bases, with 9 bases between them. The length of the CDR3 is 13 residues. CDR1 and CDR2 from the germline V gene are SGHTA and FQGTGA. The CDR3 DNA reads as TGTGCCAGCAGCTTCCGGATGGGAGAGACCCAGTACTTC. Translating it yields CASSFRMGETQYF.

In its sample, this clonotype was seen many times. The rearrangement uses TRBV5-6 and TRBJ2-3; maybe TRBD2 (6 bases). V was cut by 4 bases and J by 3 bases, with 12 bases left in between. The CDR3 is 14 residues long. In germline, CDR1 is SGHDT, CDR2 YYEEEE. The CDR3 loop is CASSRTIGTDTQYF. The CDR3 DNA sequence: TGTGCCAGCAGCCGGACTATAGGAACAGATACGCAGTATTTT.

This clonotype was counted many times. The V gene is TRBV9, the J gene TRBJ1-1, with D unresolved. Trimming shortened V by 0 bases and J by 8 bases, and 5 bases separated the two germline ends. This CDR3 region has 11 residues. Germline CDR1 SGDLS, CDR2 YYNGEE. CDR3 in amino acids: CASSVELEAFF. DNA for the CDR3: TGTGCCAGCAGCGTAGAATTGGAAGCTTTCTTT.

This clonotype was seen repeatedly, ten times or more. V and J are TRBV19 and TRBJ1-1; D remains ambiguous. The ends were cut back, 4 bases at V and 0 bases at J, with 6 bases in the middle. Germline V gene data show CDR1 as LNHDA and CDR2 as SQIVND (reference sequence). The CDR3 totals 13 residues. The CDR3 protein is CASSTSMNTEAFF. DNA of the CDR3: TGTGCCAGTAGTACCTCTATGAACACTGAAGCTTTCTTT.

The V call is TRBV6-5, the J call TRBJ2-1, with D maybe TRBD2 (6 bases). The V end was cut by 0 bases, the J end by 15 bases, with 9 bases between. Germline V gene data show CDR1 as MNHEY and CDR2 as SVGAGI. CDR3 length: 11 amino acids. The CDR3 is CASSYSGGTFF. CDR3 sequence (DNA): TGTGCCAGCAGTTACTCGGGGGGTACGTTCTTC.

This clonotype was seen ten or more times. The rearrangement joins TRBV4-2 to TRBJ2-2; the D call may be TRBD1 or TRBD2 (5 bases each). Germline loops: CDR1 LGHNA, CDR2 YNFKEQ. The CDR3 spans 17 residues. Trimming pared 0 bases from V and 2 bases from J, leaving 13 bases between. The CDR3 nucleotides read TGTGCCAGCAGCCAAGAGGGGTGGGGGTACAACACCGGGGAGCTGTTTTTT. As protein: CASSQEGWGYNTGELFF.

At least ten counts were recorded for this clonotype. The chain carries TRBV20-1 and TRBJ2-7; 9 bases align to TRBD2. The V and J ends lost 3 bases and 3 bases, in that order; junction bases with no gene match: 6. Germline V lookup: CDR1 DFQATT, CDR2 SNEGSKA (reference sequence). The CDR3 spans 14 residues. The CDR3 DNA follows: TGCAGTGCTAGGGCGCGGGGGGGCGGCTACGAGCAGTACTTC. Protein product: CSARARGGGYEQYF.